Following are 15 T cell receptor beta chains from one sample sequenced in a study of patients and donors after allogeneic stem cell transplantation. From the RT-PCR reads, TCRdb called clonotypes with MiXCR, one entry per CDR3 protein. Seen here are hundreds of thousands of distinct CDR3 sequences, more than 15% observed once, and the top ten hold around 7.9%. The sample taken for sequencing was blood, either unsorted or a sorted T cell fraction (not recorded which). The receptors originated from a human donor who was either an allogeneic HSCT recipient or a stem cell or donor lymphocyte infusion donor (not recorded which). It is not recorded whose cells these are; they may come from a transplant donor.

This clonotype was counted many times. The chain's CDR3 is CSGPLAGSYNEQFF. The DNA for the CDR3 is TGCAGCGGACCCCTAGCGGGGTCCTACAATGAGCAGTTCTTC. This sequence joins TRBV29-1 and TRBJ2-1, with 9 nucleotides matching TRBD2. The germline V gene has CDR1 SQVTM and CDR2 ANQGSEA. The CDR3 has 14 residues. J lost 1 base, V lost 7 bases, and 5 bases had no gene match.

This clonotype has only a few counts. The gene calls are TRBV18 and TRBJ2-2; D gene uncertain. The germline V gene encodes CDR1 KGHSH and CDR2 LQKENI. The germline V and J ends were trimmed by 2 bases and 0 bases, with 13 bases remaining between them. The CDR3 runs to 17 residues. CDR3 sequence: CASSPIVIVANTGELFF. The CDR3 DNA reads TGTGCCAGCTCACCAATAGTGATCGTCGCGAACACCGGGGAGCTGTTTTTT.

This clonotype has more than one count but fewer than ten. This rearrangement joins TRBV10-3 to TRBJ2-7; a possible D gene is TRBD2 (6 bases). V was shortened by 7 bases and J by 2 bases, with 15 bases between the two germline ends. The CDR3 spans 14 residues. Germline values: CDR1 ENHRY, CDR2 SYGVKD. The CDR3 DNA reads TGTGCCATCATGAACCTCGGGAGAGCCTACGAGCAGTACTTC. The encoded protein is CAIMNLGRAYEQYF.

This clonotype was found a few times. The chain links TRBV18 to TRBJ1-2; D is ambiguous. From germline, CDR1 is KGHSH and CDR2 LQKENI. V lost 0 bases and J 4 bases, leaving 6 bases between the germline ends. This CDR3 is built from 13 residues. In nucleotides, the CDR3 is TGTGCCAGCTCACCACCAAGAAGCTATGGCTACACCTTC. This codes for CASSPPRSYGYTF.

The sample holds many counts of this clonotype. The genes are TRBV4-1 and TRBJ1-1; D may be TRBD1 (6 bases). This CDR3 spans 16 amino acids. Germline V lookup: CDR1 MGHRA, CDR2 YSYEKL. V gave up 5 bases and J gave up 3 bases, with 19 bases separating them. CDR3 bases: TGCGCCAGCAGCAGACCGGGTGGGGGGCGAGACACTGAAGCTTTCTTT. Translation: CASSRPGGGRDTEAFF.

The sample holds many counts of this clonotype. The V gene is TRBV27, the J gene TRBJ1-1; tentatively, D is TRBD1 (6 bases). CDR1 and CDR2 (germline): MNHEY, SMNVEV (reference sequence). There are 13 residues in the CDR3. V lost 7 bases, J lost 3 bases, and 12 bases lay in between. Here the CDR3 DNA reads TGTGCCAGCACCTCAAGGGGGTACACTGAAGCTTTCTTT. Translating it yields CASTSRGYTEAFF.

The sample holds a few counts of this clonotype. The V and J genes are TRBV20-1 and TRBJ2-5; D is possibly TRBD2 (5 bases). CDR1 DFQATT and CDR2 SNEGSKA come from the germline V gene (reference sequence). Trimming pared 5 bases from V and 3 bases from J, leaving 10 bases between. The CDR3 is made up of 12 amino acids. The CDR3 region is CSAFGIKETQYF. In DNA form, the CDR3 reads TGCAGTGCTTTCGGGATAAAAGAGACCCAGTACTTC.

The rearrangement uses TRBV2 and TRBJ2-5; D ambiguous. The CDR3 has 14 amino acids. V was shortened by 6 bases and J by 2 bases, with 13 bases between the two germline ends. The germline gives CDR1 SNHLY, CDR2 FYNNEI. The CDR3 DNA reads TGTGCCAGCAGAGTAAGGGTGGTTCAAGAGACCCAGTACTTC. It translates to CASRVRVVQETQYF.

The CDR3 bases are TGTGCCAGCAGTTACTCGAGTGGACAGGGAGAACATGGCTACACCTTC. Translated, it gives CASSYSSGQGEHGYTF. The chain has TRBV6-5 and TRBJ1-2; 8 positions match TRBD1. The CDR3 is 16 amino acids. V was clipped by 0 bases and J by 6 bases; unmatched bases: 9. Germline assignment: CDR1 MNHEY and CDR2 SVGAGI.

This clonotype showed up just a few times. The chain carries TRBV5-1 and TRBJ2-5; 10 positions match TRBD2. Trimming cost V 7 bases and J 2 bases; bases outside gene matches: 8. CDR1 and CDR2 (germline): SGHRS, YFSETQ. The CDR3 contains 15 residues. CDR3 bases: TGCGCCAGCCAGCGGGAGGGCCCTCGTCAAGAGACCCAGTACTTC. It translates to CASQREGPRQETQYF.

V gene TRBV27 combines with J gene TRBJ2-3, with TRBD2 as a possible D gene (6 bases). The CDR3 runs to 15 residues. V shed 5 bases and J shed 1 base, with 13 bases lying between them. CDR1 and CDR2 from the germline V gene are MNHEY and SMNVEV (reference sequence). The CDR3 DNA is TGTGCCAGCAGTCCACGGGGGACCCGCACAGATACGCAGTATTTT. Translation gives CASSPRGTRTDTQYF.

The chain carries TRBV19 and TRBJ2-5; a weak D match, TRBD1 (6 bases). The CDR3 is 13 residues long. Trimming shortened V by 6 bases and J by 1 base, and 9 bases separated the two germline ends. CDR1 and CDR2 (germline): LNHDA, SQIVND (reference sequence). The chain's CDR3 is CASRDRTQETQYF. DNA of the CDR3: TGTGCCAGTAGAGACAGGACCCAAGAGACCCAGTACTTC.

This rearrangement joins TRBV25-1 to TRBJ1-2, with a tentative D call TRBD1 (6 bases). Trimming cost V 6 bases and J 8 bases, with 10 bases left between them. This CDR3 spans 11 amino acids. The germline CDR1 and CDR2 sequences are MGHDK and SYGVNS. The CDR3 DNA follows: TGTGCCAGCAGACGGGGGACAGGCTACACCTTC. Protein sequence: CASRRGTGYTF.

This rearrangement joins TRBV11-2 to TRBJ2-1; 13 positions agree with TRBD2. Germline CDR1 and CDR2: SGHAT and FQNNGV. This CDR3 contains 17 residues. Trimming took 5 bases from V and 5 from J; bases not matched to a gene: 9. The CDR3 sequence is CASSNQLAGGYHNEQFF. CDR3 DNA: TGTGCCAGCAGCAACCAACTAGCGGGGGGGTACCACAATGAGCAGTTCTTC. The entire variable domain, with the rest obtained from reference TRBV11-2 and TRBJ2-1, is as follows: EAGVAQSPRYKIIEKRQSVAFWCNPISGHATLYWYQQILGQGPKLLIQFQNNGVVDDSQLPKDRFSAERLKGVDSTLKIQPAKLEDSAVYLCASSNQLAGGYHNEQFFGPGTRLTVL.

The V call is TRBV27, the J call TRBJ2-1; 9 bases line up with TRBD1. Germline CDR1 and CDR2: MNHEY and SMNVEV (reference sequence). The CDR3 runs 15 residues. V was clipped by 3 bases and J by 6 bases; unmatched bases: 6. The CDR3 loop is CASSFSQGASNEQFF. The CDR3, as DNA: TGTGCCAGCAGTTTCTCACAGGGGGCTTCCAATGAGCAGTTCTTC.